These 28 T cell receptor beta chains were sequenced from one sample in a study of primary melanoma T cells and metastatic recurrence. Profiled with immunoSEQ multiplex PCR; TCRdb holds only in-frame clones, not every one. The table shows over a thousand clones, with approximately 90% occurring only once. Sequenced sample: melanoma tumor tissue. These receptors originate from a human donor with melanoma.

The gene calls are TRBV30 and TRBJ1-1, with D unresolved. This CDR3 is 13 amino acids long. Trimming pared 2 bases from V and 1 base from J, leaving 8 bases between. Germline lookup yields CDR1 GTSNPN and CDR2 SVGIG (reference sequence). Written as DNA, the CDR3 is TGTGCCTGGAGTTCCCAATCGAACACTGAAGCTTTCTTT. It encodes CAWSSQSNTEAFF.

CDR3 residues: CASSETGDSSYNEQFF. CDR3 DNA: TGTGCCAGCAGCGAAACAGGGGACTCCTCTTACAATGAGCAGTTCTTC. J is TRBJ2-1 and V is TRBV7-1; a possible D gene is TRBD1 (7 bases). TRBV7-1 has ORF status, its function being uncertain. There are 16 residues in the CDR3. The ends were cut back, 5 bases at V and 4 bases at J, with 18 bases in the middle.

The V and J genes are TRBV30 and TRBJ1-1; tentatively, D is TRBD1 (6 bases). Germline V gives CDR1 GTSNPN, CDR2 SVGIG (reference sequence). The V and J ends lost 3 bases and 7 bases respectively, with 15 bases between them. This CDR3 comprises 13 residues. CDR3 nucleotide sequence: TGTGCCTGGAGCCGAACAGGGACCGATGAAGCTTTCTTT. Its protein product is CAWSRTGTDEAFF.

V and J are TRBV30 and TRBJ1-2, with D unclear. This CDR3 region has 13 residues. Per the germline V gene, CDR1 is GTSNPN and CDR2 is SVGIG (reference sequence). Trimming took off 8 bases at V and 4 bases at J, with 17 bases between the two ends. The CDR3 sequence: CAIPRPEGYGYTF. For the CDR3, the DNA is TGTGCCATCCCTCGTCCAGAGGGCTATGGCTACACCTTC.

This sequence joins TRBV11-3 and TRBJ1-2, with TRBD1 identical over 7 bases. This CDR3 contains 15 residues. The junction had 12 bases not matched to a gene; V was cut back by 3 bases and J by 8 bases. Germline V gene data show CDR1 as SGHNT and CDR2 as YENEEA. CDR3 amino acids: CASSLEVTGPGGYTF. Written as DNA, the CDR3 is TGTGCCAGCAGCTTGGAGGTGACAGGGCCGGGGGGCTACACCTTC.

The gene calls are TRBV15 and TRBJ1-2, with D maybe TRBD1 (5 bases). V shed 0 bases and J shed 7 bases, with 12 bases lying between them. There are 14 residues in the CDR3. The V gene's germline CDR1 is LNHNV and CDR2 YYDKDF (reference sequence). CDR3 in amino acids: CATSRESGRAGYTF. DNA for the CDR3: TGTGCCACCAGCAGAGAGTCGGGCAGGGCTGGCTACACCTTC.

The J gene is TRBJ1-1, the V gene TRBV11-3, with D unresolved. V was clipped by 5 bases and J by 3 bases, with 19 bases between them. Germline V lookup: CDR1 SGHNT, CDR2 YENEEA. The CDR3 length is 16 residues. The CDR3 is CASSRVLGSGDTEAFF. CDR3 in DNA: TGTGCCAGCAGCCGCGTTCTCGGAAGCGGGGACACTGAAGCTTTCTTT. Full variable domain (missing parts from reference TRBV11-3 and TRBJ1-1): EAGVVQSPRYKIIEKKQPVAFWCNPISGHNTLYWYLQNLGQGPELLIRYENEEAVDDSQLPKDRFSAERLKGVDSTLKIQPAELGDSAVYLCASSRVLGSGDTEAFFGQGTRLTVV.

The V and J genes are TRBV30 and TRBJ1-2, with TRBD1 matching over 7 bases. This CDR3 contains 12 residues. Trimming at V came to 8 bases and at J to 0 bases, leaving 3 bases not matched to a gene. The germline gives CDR1 GTSNPN, CDR2 SVGIG (reference sequence). CDR3 in amino acids: CASDRANYGYTF. In DNA, the CDR3 is TGTGCCAGTGACAGGGCTAACTATGGCTACACCTTC.

The chain employs TRBV5-1 and TRBJ1-1; D not certain. The CDR3 totals 14 residues. Looked up from germline, CDR1 is SGHRS and CDR2 is YFSETQ. Trimming removed 0 bases at V and 1 base at J, with 7 bases between. The CDR3 DNA follows: TGCGCCAGCAGCTTGGGTCGGGGGAACACTGAAGCTTTCTTT. Translation: CASSLGRGNTEAFF.

V and J are TRBV6-8 and TRBJ1-6; unclear D gene. The CDR3 runs to 17 residues. Germline V gene sequence: CDR1 MNHGY, CDR2 SAAAGT. Trimming took off 2 bases at V and 0 bases at J, with 11 bases between the two ends. The CDR3 DNA is TGTGCCAGCAGTTACCCCATCCAGAGCTCCTATAATTCACCCCTCCACTTT. This sequence encodes CASSYPIQSSYNSPLHF.

The V call is TRBV19, the J call TRBJ2-3; 9 nucleotides align to TRBD1. Trimming removed 3 bases from V and 1 base from J; junction bases left unmatched: 5. Germline CDR1 is LNHDA and CDR2 is SQIVND (reference sequence). CDR3 length: 16 amino acids. This CDR3 reads CASSIKGDRGTDTQYF. The CDR3 coding sequence is TGTGCCAGTAGTATTAAAGGGGACAGGGGCACAGATACGCAGTATTTT. Together with reference TRBV19 and TRBJ2-3, the CDR3 gives the full variable domain: DGGITQSPKYLFRKEGQNVTLSCEQNLNHDAMYWYRQDPGQGLRLIYYSQIVNDFQKGDIAEGYSVSREKKESFPLTVTSAQKNPTAFYLCASSIKGDRGTDTQYFGPGTRLTVL.

The count of this clone is one. This chain links TRBV11-3 with TRBJ1-4; D call uncertain. CDR1 SGHNT and CDR2 YENEEA come from the germline V gene. V dropped 3 bases and J dropped 7 bases, with 15 bases sitting between them. This CDR3 spans 15 amino acids. CDR3 sequence: CASSLELSGLEKLFF. In nucleotides, the CDR3 is TGTGCCAGCAGCTTGGAGTTGTCAGGACTTGAAAAACTGTTTTTT.

The chain recombines TRBV6-8 with TRBJ2-3, with 9 bases fitting TRBD2. The CDR3 totals 15 residues. CDR1 and CDR2 (germline): MNHGY, SAAAGT. The V and J ends lost 2 bases and 1 base, in that order; junction bases with no gene match: 1. The CDR3 DNA follows: TGTGCCAGCAGTTACGTAGCGGGGGGCACAGATACGCAGTATTTT. Its protein product is CASSYVAGGTDTQYF.

A note on this clone: One junction end does not reproduce the germline sequence, and a read error may be involved. The DNA has an unread or ambiguous base, and its residue is written X. V gene TRBV6-7 combines with J gene TRBJ2-7; D unresolved. TRBV6-7 is an open reading frame, and its role is uncertain. The CDR3 is 15 residues long. The CDR3 nucleotides read TGTGCCAGYAGTTACATGGGCTTACAGATAGGCGAGCAGTACTTC. This encodes CAXSYMGLQIGEQYF. The whole CDR3 sequence reads CASSYMGLQIGEQYF.

The chain has TRBV30 and TRBJ2-3, with TRBD2 as a possible D gene (6 bases). This CDR3 is built from 16 residues. CDR1 is GTSNPN and CDR2 is SVGIG in the germline V gene (reference sequence). The V and J ends lost 0 bases and 1 base respectively, with 14 bases between them. The CDR3 loop is CAWSVRRAVGTDTQYF. In DNA, the CDR3 is TGTGCCTGGAGTGTACGGAGGGCGGTAGGCACAGATACGCAGTATTTT.

This CDR3 reads CASSPDSQGFGELFF. The CDR3 nucleotides read TGTGCCAGCAGCCCGGACAGTCAGGGTTTCGGGGAGCTGTTTTTT. The rearrangement uses TRBV11-3 and TRBJ2-2; possibly TRBD1 for D (6 bases). The CDR3 loop spans 15 amino acids. Germline CDR1 SGHNT, CDR2 YENEEA. Trimming took off 5 bases at V and 7 bases at J, with 17 bases between the two ends.

This clone was counted a single time. This chain joins TRBV10-3 and TRBJ2-3; D is unresolved. CDR3 length: 12 residues. With 2 bases removed from V and 4 bases from J, the gap between germline ends came to 4 bases. Germline loops: CDR1 ENHRY, CDR2 SYGVKD. In DNA, the CDR3 is TGTGCCATCAGTGAGCGCGCAGATACGCAGTATTTT. Protein: CAISERADTQYF.

This clone has just one count. CDR3 DNA sequence: TGTGCCAGCAGTCCCGGGACGGTCTATGGCTACACCTTC. Translated, it gives CASSPGTVYGYTF. The V and J genes are TRBV6-8 and TRBJ1-2; TRBD1 might be the D (5 bases). Germline-derived CDR1 and CDR2 are MNHGY and SAAAGT. V was pared by 5 bases and J by 4 bases, with 11 bases between. The CDR3 runs to 13 residues.

J is TRBJ2-5 and V is TRBV30, with D perhaps matching TRBD1 (6 bases). The ends were cut back, 0 bases at V and 5 bases at J, with 16 bases in the middle. CDR1 GTSNPN and CDR2 SVGIG come from the germline V gene (reference sequence). The CDR3 is made up of 15 amino acids. The CDR3: CAWSVPTGSEETQYF. For the CDR3, the DNA is TGTGCCTGGAGTGTACCAACAGGGAGTGAGGAGACCCAGTACTTC.

The V call is TRBV19, the J call TRBJ1-1; D remains ambiguous. CDR1 is LNHDA, CDR2 SQIVND, per germline (reference sequence). V lost 1 base and J 2 bases, leaving 8 bases between the germline ends. There are 14 residues in the CDR3. The chain's CDR3 is CASSIGSRNTEAFF. The DNA of the CDR3 is TGTGCCAGTAGTATAGGAAGTCGAAACACTGAAGCTTTCTTT.

In this sample, this clone turned up once. The chain carries TRBV18 and TRBJ1-6; 11 bases agree with TRBD1. Germline V gene lookup returns CDR1 KGHSH and CDR2 LQKENI. The J segment lost 8 bases and the V segment lost 3 bases, leaving 3 bases of the junction unmatched. This CDR3 spans 15 amino acids. The CDR3, as DNA: TGTGCCAGCTCACCCGGACAGGGGGCTTATTCACCCCTCCACTTT. The encoded protein is CASSPGQGAYSPLHF.

This clone has only one observation. V is TRBV7-1 and J is TRBJ2-2; D is unclear. TRBV7-1 is designated an ORF whose function remains uncertain. This CDR3 contains 15 residues. Trimming removed 6 bases from V and 1 base from J, with 12 bases in between. CDR3: CASRSGPRNTGELFF. For the CDR3, the DNA is TGTGCCAGCAGATCCGGGCCGAGGAACACCGGGGAGCTGTTTTTT.

The genes are TRBV6-1 and TRBJ2-3; D ambiguous. This CDR3 has 17 residues. From germline, CDR1 is MNHNS and CDR2 SASEGT. Trimming left V 0 bases short and J 0 bases short, with 13 bases between. Here the CDR3 DNA reads TGTGCCAGCAGTGAAGCGGTGGGCTCTTTTAGCACAGATACGCAGTATTTT. This gives the protein CASSEAVGSFSTDTQYF.

CDR3 nucleotide sequence: TGCGCCAGCAGCCAAATTTGGGTGAAGTTGGGACCATTCAATGAGCAGTTCTTC. This encodes CASSQIWVKLGPFNEQFF. This chain connects TRBV23-1 to TRBJ2-1; either TRBD1 or TRBD2 may fit D (5 bases each). TRBV23-1 falls under the ORF class, with uncertain function. V lost 6 bases and J lost 6, with 27 bases in between. This CDR3 region has 18 residues.

In this sample, this clone turned up once. This chain uses TRBV5-1 with TRBJ1-1, with 8 bases identical to TRBD1. Losses at the gene ends were 6 bases for V and 7 bases for J; bases not matched to a gene: 11. Germline lookup yields CDR1 SGHRS and CDR2 YFSETQ. This CDR3 is 14 amino acids long. The CDR3, as DNA: TGCGCCAGCAAAGACCAATCGGGACAGGTTGAAGCTTTCTTT. It codes for CASKDQSGQVEAFF.

This clone was observed a few times. The rearrangement uses TRBV11-3 and TRBJ2-1, with D tentatively TRBD1 or TRBD2 (5 bases each). The V gene's germline CDR1 is SGHNT and CDR2 YENEEA. CDR3 length equals 16 residues. Trimming stripped 4 bases from V and 5 bases from J, with 18 bases between. CDR3: CASSSKLGTPDNEQFF. The CDR3 DNA reads as TGTGCCAGCAGCTCRAAACTCGGGACCCCGGACAATGAGCAGTTCTTC.

The chain combines TRBV23-1 with TRBJ1-3; possibly TRBD1 for D (5 bases). TRBV23-1 is placed among ORFs of uncertain function. The CDR3 consists of 16 residues. V was shortened by 6 bases and J by 0 bases, with 15 bases between the two germline ends. CDR3 residues: CASSQDWGGSGNTIYF. The CDR3, as DNA: TGCGCCAGCAGCCAAGATTGGGGGGGCTCTGGAAACACCATATATTTT.

This clone was counted a few times. CDR3 nucleotides: TGTGCCAGCAGCTTAGGCGCGGGAGGGGAGACCCAGTACTTC. It codes for CASSLGAGGETQYF. This chain uses TRBV11-3 with TRBJ2-5; 9 bases match TRBD2. The junction had 2 bases not matched to a gene; V was cut back by 1 base and J by 5 bases. The germline CDR1 and CDR2 sequences are SGHNT and YENEEA. The CDR3 runs 14 residues.